This T cell receptor beta chain was profiled in a study of T-cell reconstitution after alpha-beta-depleted transplantation in children (TCRdb year 2016). Some background on the complete study: The study quantitatively tracked T-cell immune reconstitution after TCRalphabeta/CD19-depleted allogeneic hematopoietic cell transplantation in children using TCR repertoire profiling.

V loses 3 bases of germline sequence and J loses 2 bases, and the interval between the two ends is 16 bases. CDR1 DFQATT and CDR2 SNEGSKA are derived from the germline V gene (reference sequence). The CDR3 contains 16 residues, cysteine and phenylalanine counted. The sequence is cut down to CDR3 DNA, 48 bases in frame from base 1. About this clonotype: No antigen is known for it. No much larger clonotype is one base removed from it; base qualities were not supplied.

The method was PCR. The sequencer listed for this sample is Illumina HiSeq 2500. TCR libraries were prepared with molecular barcoding, using unique molecular identifiers to normalize TCRbeta repertoire quantification. TCRdb redid the processing of the public reads, applying fastp at Q25 and MiXCR, and retained in-frame beta chains. Each CDR3 protein gets just one entry, which takes the most common genes and DNA from the rows behind it. The sample contains a few hundred thousand distinct CDR3 sequences, about a fifth of them found a single time. 3.8% of the sample is taken by the ten largest. This specimen consisted of PBMCs from the stem cell graft donor, obtained from the stem cell graft. Recombination joined TRBV20-1 with TRBJ2-2; no D gene call is confident. This clonotype was obtained from a human donor who donated a stem cell graft to a child with acute myeloid leukemia. The nucleotide sequence is TGCAGTGCTAGTTCGGTTTACCGACGTAACACCGGGGAGCTGTTTTTT. Protein translation: CSASSVYRRNTGELFF.